This TCR beta chain was sequenced for a study of blood T cells in healthy people across ages. Findings and caveats of the study: Both higher diversity and more naive CD4+ cells marked long-lived donors when set against aged donors. A strong correlation between TCR beta diversity and naive T cell percentage was seen.

This clonotype has just a few counts. Antigen: not known. CDR1 is SQVTM, CDR2 ANQGSEA, per germline. V was shortened by 1 base and J by 2 bases, with 9 bases between the two germline ends. This CDR3 contains 13 residues. Total RNA extracted from each sample amounted to at least 6 micrograms. The use of a sample-barcoded 5' primer and a J-beta primer mix characterized a second PCR of roughly 7 to 11 cycles. TCRdb passed the 5' RACE reads through MiXCR, listing each CDR3 protein once. The sample contains under 2,000,000 distinct CDR3 sequences, around half of which appear only once. The origin of this receptor is a middle-aged woman in good health. The specimen sequenced was blood. V usage is TRBV29-1 and J usage is TRBJ2-7; possible D gene TRBD1, 5 bases. DNA of the CDR3: TGCAGCGTTGAAGGAGACAGAACCTACGAGCAGTACTTC. It yields the protein CSVEGDRTYEQYF.